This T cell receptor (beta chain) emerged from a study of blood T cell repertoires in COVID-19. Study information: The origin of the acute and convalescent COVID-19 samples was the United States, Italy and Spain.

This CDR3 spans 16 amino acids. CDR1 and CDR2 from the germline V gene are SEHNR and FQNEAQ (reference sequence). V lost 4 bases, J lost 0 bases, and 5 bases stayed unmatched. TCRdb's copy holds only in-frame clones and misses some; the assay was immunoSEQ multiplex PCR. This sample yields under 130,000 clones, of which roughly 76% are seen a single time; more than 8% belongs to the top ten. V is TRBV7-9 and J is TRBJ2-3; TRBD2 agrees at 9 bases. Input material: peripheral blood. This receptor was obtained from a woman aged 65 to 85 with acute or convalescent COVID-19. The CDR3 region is CASSSLAGASTDTQYF. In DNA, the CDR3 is TGTGCCAGCAGCTCCTTAGCGGGGGCTAGCACAGATACGCAGTATTTT.